This T cell receptor beta chain was found in a study of cytomegalovirus exposure and HLA in healthy donors. The table came from immunoSEQ multiplex PCR; TCRdb's copy has only in-frame clones and leaves some out. The profile shows about 74,000 clones, roughly 94% of them singletons. The V and J ends lost 2 bases and 6 bases respectively, with 6 bases between them. The CDR3 is made up of 12 amino acids. The V gene's germline CDR1 is MNHEY and CDR2 SMNVEV (reference sequence). V gene TRBV27 combines with J gene TRBJ2-3; D gene ambiguous. This TCR came from a woman aged 18-29 years in good health and CMV-seropositive. The material sequenced was PBMCs. Written as DNA, the CDR3 is TGTGCCAGCAGTTTAAACGGGGATACGCAGTATTTT. Translation gives CASSLNGDTQYF.